The 22 T cell receptor beta chains in this list originate from one sample, sequenced in a study of cytomegalovirus exposure and HLA in healthy donors. PCR was performed using 60 Vbeta and 13 Jbeta primers. The protocol was immunoSEQ multiplex PCR, while the TCRdb copy is restricted to in-frame clones and leaves out a portion. The repertoire has 55,000 to 85,000 clones, 86% of them found once; the top ten carry roughly 2%. Sequencing was done on a sample of PBMCs. These receptors originate from a woman aged 30 to 39 in good health and CMV-seronegative.

The chain is built from TRBV5-6 and TRBJ1-5, with 8 bases aligning to TRBD1. This CDR3 is 16 amino acids long. Trimming cost V 4 bases and J 1 base; bases outside gene matches: 7. In germline, CDR1 is SGHDT, CDR2 YYEEEE. CDR3 residues: CASSIDRGRSNQPQHF. CDR3 in DNA: TGTGCCAGCAGCATTGACAGGGGAAGGAGCAATCAGCCCCAGCATTTT.

V usage is TRBV27 and J usage is TRBJ1-5, with TRBD1 as a possible D gene (5 bases). The CDR3 covers 14 residues. CDR1 and CDR2 (germline): MNHEY, SMNVEV (reference sequence). Trimming removed 3 bases from V and 6 bases from J, with 12 bases in between. The chain's CDR3 is CASSFGRVGQPQHF. The CDR3, as DNA: TGTGCCAGCAGTTTTGGCAGGGTCGGTCAGCCCCAGCATTTT.

V is TRBV6-4 and J is TRBJ2-1, with a tentative D call TRBD2 (6 bases). The CDR3 has 16 residues. V lost 2 bases and J lost 3, with 14 bases in between. Germline lookup yields CDR1 MRHNA and CDR2 SNTAGT. CDR3 sequence (DNA): TGTGCCAGCAGTGACGTCGCGGGAATAGGCTACAATGAGCAGTTCTTC. Its translation: CASSDVAGIGYNEQFF.

V usage is TRBV29-1 and J usage is TRBJ2-1; TRBD2 matches at 7 bases. The V segment lost 7 bases and the J segment 8 bases; nucleotides outside the gene matches: 11. CDR1 and CDR2 (germline): SQVTM, ANQGSEA. The CDR3 runs to 13 residues. The CDR3 sequence is CSGWGGSSHEQFF. The CDR3 nucleotides read TGCAGCGGTTGGGGCGGGAGTTCGCATGAGCAGTTCTTC.

V gene TRBV5-5 combines with J gene TRBJ1-2; D may be TRBD1 (6 bases). Germline CDR1 reads SGHKS; CDR2 reads YYEKEE (reference sequence). CDR3 length equals 15 residues. The V end lost 1 base, the J end lost 0 bases, and 10 bases lay between the germline ends. In DNA, the CDR3 is TGTGCCAGCAGCTTGATTGGGGGCCCTAACTATGGCTACACCTTC. Its protein is CASSLIGGPNYGYTF.

This rearrangement joins TRBV7-8 to TRBJ2-7; 15 bases map to TRBD2. The CDR3 totals 18 residues. V trimming: 5 bases; J trimming: 1 base; junction bases outside the gene matches: 9. In germline, CDR1 is SGHVS, CDR2 FQNEAQ. CDR3 in amino acids: CASSPLGLAGGVSYEQYF. The CDR3 DNA is TGTGCCAGCAGCCCTCTTGGACTAGCGGGGGGGGTTTCCTACGAGCAGTACTTC.

The chain links TRBV19 to TRBJ2-7; maybe TRBD2 (5 bases). The CDR3 is made up of 14 amino acids. Trimming left V 5 bases short and J 1 base short, with 12 bases between. CDR1 is LNHDA and CDR2 is SQIVND in the germline V gene (reference sequence). In DNA form, the CDR3 reads TGTGCCAGTAGTCCCCGGACTTCTTCCTACGAGCAGTACTTC. The encoded protein is CASSPRTSSYEQYF.

This chain connects TRBV15 to TRBJ2-3; 10 nucleotides line up with TRBD1. The germline gives CDR1 LNHNV, CDR2 YYDKDF (reference sequence). The CDR3 spans 15 residues. V shed 5 bases, J shed 3 bases, and the junction held 5 bases outside the gene matches. The CDR3 sequence is CATSARDRGTDTQYF. CDR3 DNA: TGTGCCACCAGCGCCCGGGACAGGGGTACAGATACGCAGTATTTT. The full variable domain, in which reference TRBV15 and TRBJ2-3 provide the parts outside the CDR3, is DAMVIQNPRYQVTQFGKPVTLSCSQTLNHNVMYWYQQKSSQAPKLLFHYYDKDFNNEADTPDNFQSRRPNTSFCFLDIRSPGLGDTAMYLCATSARDRGTDTQYFGPGTRLTVL.

The rearrangement links TRBV28 to TRBJ1-3; D call uncertain. The germline CDR1 and CDR2 sequences are MDHEN and SYDVKM. Between the trimmed V and J ends, which lost 3 bases and 2 bases, there was a span of 8 bases. The CDR3 sequence is 14 residues long. Here the CDR3 DNA reads TGTGCCAGCAGTTTGTCCCGAGCTGGAAACACCATATATTTT. It encodes CASSLSRAGNTIYF.

The chain joins TRBV27 to TRBJ2-5, with D possibly TRBD2 on 5 matching bases. This CDR3 comprises 13 residues. CDR1 and CDR2 from the germline V gene are MNHEY and SMNVEV (reference sequence). With 2 bases removed from V and 5 bases from J, the gap between germline ends came to 9 bases. CDR3 DNA: TGTGCCAGCAGTTTAGGACCGGGGGAGACCCAGTACTTC. Translated: CASSLGPGETQYF.

The chain recombines TRBV7-3 with TRBJ2-1; TRBD1 matches at 10 bases. Germline loops: CDR1 SGHTA, CDR2 FQGTGA. This CDR3 is built from 15 residues. The junction had 6 bases not matched to a gene; V was cut back by 2 bases and J by 8 bases. CDR3: CASSLGDRGRDEQFF. DNA for the CDR3: TGTGCCAGCAGCTTAGGTGACAGGGGGCGCGATGAGCAGTTCTTC.

The chain carries TRBV6-5 and TRBJ2-7; maybe TRBD2 (6 bases). The germline V gene has CDR1 MNHEY and CDR2 SVGAGI. With 6 bases removed from V and 0 bases from J, the gap between germline ends came to 15 bases. This CDR3 has 15 amino acids. The CDR3 coding sequence is TGTGCCAGCAGCCAGACTAGTTATGGCTCCTACGAGCAGTACTTC. Its translation: CASSQTSYGSYEQYF.

This clone was counted once. The chain joins TRBV9 to TRBJ2-7, with D hard to call. Looked up from germline, CDR1 is SGDLS and CDR2 is YYNGEE. The CDR3 totals 13 residues. Deletions cut 2 bases from V and 7 bases from J, with 13 bases between. The CDR3 sequence: CASSVDGVGEQYF. The CDR3 coding sequence is TGTGCCAGCAGCGTCGACGGTGTCGGGGAGCAGTACTTC.

The chain uses TRBV13 and TRBJ1-5; 7 nucleotides line up with TRBD1. The CDR3 spans 13 residues. V gave up 5 bases and J gave up 5 bases; unmatched junction bases: 3. Germline CDR1 and CDR2: PRHDT and FYEKMQ (reference sequence). The CDR3 loop is CASSEGADQPQHF. Here the CDR3 DNA reads TGTGCCAGCAGCGAGGGGGCGGATCAGCCCCAGCATTTT.

The rearrangement joins TRBV19 to TRBJ1-1; weak D call: TRBD1 (5 bases). V gave up 5 bases and J gave up 3 bases, with 13 bases separating them. Germline assignment: CDR1 LNHDA and CDR2 SQIVND (reference sequence). This CDR3 is built from 14 residues. The CDR3 DNA is TGTGCCAGTAGTGCAGCGGGGGGGTACACTGAAGCTTTCTTT. Translated, it gives CASSAAGGYTEAFF.

This chain uses TRBV5-4 with TRBJ2-5; D call uncertain. V dropped 2 bases and J dropped 4 bases, with 3 bases sitting between them. Per germline, CDR1 SGHNT and CDR2 YYREEE (reference sequence). This CDR3 has 11 amino acids. DNA for the CDR3: TGTGCCAGCAGCTTAGCAGAGACCCAGTACTTC. It yields the protein CASSLAETQYF. Complete variable domain (other parts from reference TRBV5-4 and TRBJ2-5): ETGVTQSPTHLIKTRGQQVTLRCSSQSGHNTVSWYQQALGQGPQFIFQYYREEENGRGNFPPRFSGLQFPNYSSELNVNALELDDSALYLCASSLAETQYFGPGTRLLVL.

The V gene is TRBV5-5, the J gene TRBJ2-3; D not certain. In germline, CDR1 is SGHKS, CDR2 YYEKEE (reference sequence). CDR3 length equals 12 residues. The V end was cut by 1 base, the J end by 5 bases, with 5 bases between. DNA of the CDR3: TGTGCCAGCAGCTTGTCAGGAGATACGCAGTATTTT. It specifies CASSLSGDTQYF.

The chain has TRBV4-1 and TRBJ2-7, with D maybe TRBD2 (6 bases). CDR3 length: 16 amino acids. V was cut by 0 bases and J by 2 bases, with 14 bases left in between. Germline V gives CDR1 MGHRA, CDR2 YSYEKL. The CDR3 bases are TGCGCCAGCAGCCAAGATCCGGGACTGGCGCCCTACGAGCAGTACTTC. It specifies CASSQDPGLAPYEQYF.

The chain combines TRBV5-4 with TRBJ2-3; 8 nucleotides line up with TRBD2. Germline V CDR1 and CDR2: SGHNT, YYREEE (reference sequence). This CDR3 contains 15 residues. V was pared by 5 bases and J by 1 base, with 6 bases of the junction left unmatched. CDR3 nucleotides: TGTGCCAGCAGAACCAGCGGGAGAGGCACAGATACGCAGTATTTT. It is translated as CASRTSGRGTDTQYF.

The V call is TRBV4-3, the J call TRBJ1-1; 8 nucleotides agree with TRBD1. Per the germline V gene, CDR1 is LGHNA and CDR2 is YSLEER. J lost 0 bases, V lost 1 base, and 7 bases had no gene match. There are 17 residues in the CDR3. The CDR3 sequence is CASSQGTGSGLNTEAFF. The CDR3 DNA follows: TGCGCCAGCAGCCAAGGGACAGGGAGTGGCTTGAACACTGAAGCTTTCTTT.

The rearrangement joins TRBV5-1 to TRBJ2-2, with TRBD2 matching 13 bases. The length of the CDR3 is 15 residues. Trimming took 4 bases from V and 6 from J; bases not matched to a gene: 3. Germline CDR1 is SGHRS and CDR2 is YFSETQ. CDR3 sequence: CASSAGTSGAGELFF. CDR3 sequence (DNA): TGCGCCAGCAGCGCCGGGACTAGCGGGGCCGGGGAGCTGTTTTTT.

The V gene is TRBV6-6, the J gene TRBJ2-7; D possibly corresponds to TRBD1 (6 bases). Germline V gives CDR1 MNHNY, CDR2 SVGAGI (reference sequence). The length of the CDR3 is 14 residues. V shed 3 bases and J shed 4 bases, with 13 bases lying between them. In nucleotides, the CDR3 is TGTGCCAGCAGTTATGGAACAGGGCAGTACGAGCAGTACTTC. Protein sequence: CASSYGTGQYEQYF.